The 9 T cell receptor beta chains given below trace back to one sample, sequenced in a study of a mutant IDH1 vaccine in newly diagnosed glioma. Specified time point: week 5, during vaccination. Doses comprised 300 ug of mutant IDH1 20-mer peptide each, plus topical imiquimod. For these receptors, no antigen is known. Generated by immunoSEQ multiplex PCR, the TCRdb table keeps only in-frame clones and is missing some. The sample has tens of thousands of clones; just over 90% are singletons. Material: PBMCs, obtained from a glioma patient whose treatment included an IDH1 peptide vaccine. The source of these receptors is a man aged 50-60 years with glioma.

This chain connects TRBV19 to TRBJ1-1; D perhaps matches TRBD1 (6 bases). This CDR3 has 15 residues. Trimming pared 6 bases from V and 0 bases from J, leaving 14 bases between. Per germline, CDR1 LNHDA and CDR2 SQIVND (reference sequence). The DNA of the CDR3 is TGTGCCAGTAGCACAGGGAGACACTTGAACACTGAAGCTTTCTTT. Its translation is CASSTGRHLNTEAFF.

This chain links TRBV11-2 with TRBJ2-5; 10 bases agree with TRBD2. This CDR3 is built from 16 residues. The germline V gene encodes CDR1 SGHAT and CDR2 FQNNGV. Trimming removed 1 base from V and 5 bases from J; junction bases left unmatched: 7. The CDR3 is CASSLGSAGGRETQYF. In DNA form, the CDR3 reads TGTGCCAGCAGCTTAGGATCAGCGGGGGGGAGGGAGACCCAGTACTTC.

CDR3: CASSTDRGHNEQFF. CDR3 DNA: TGTGCCAGTAGTACTGACAGGGGGCATAATGAGCAGTTCTTC. V is TRBV19 and J is TRBJ2-1; 10 bases fit TRBD1. The junction had 4 bases not matched to a gene; V was cut back by 4 bases and J by 7 bases. The CDR3 consists of 14 residues. Germline V gene data show CDR1 as LNHDA and CDR2 as SQIVND (reference sequence).

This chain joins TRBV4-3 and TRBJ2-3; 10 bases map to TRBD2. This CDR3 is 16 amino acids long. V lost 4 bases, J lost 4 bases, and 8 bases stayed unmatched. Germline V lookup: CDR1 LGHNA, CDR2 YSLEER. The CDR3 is CASSLNVAGGADTQYF. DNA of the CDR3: TGCGCCAGCAGCCTGAACGTAGCGGGGGGCGCAGATACGCAGTATTTT.

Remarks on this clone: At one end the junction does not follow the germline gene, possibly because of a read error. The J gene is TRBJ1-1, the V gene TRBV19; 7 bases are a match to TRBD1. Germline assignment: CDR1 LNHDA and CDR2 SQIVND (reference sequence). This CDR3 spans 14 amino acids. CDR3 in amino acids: CASRRGQPNTEAFF. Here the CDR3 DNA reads TGTGCTAGTAGGCGGGGACAGCCGAACACTGAAGCTTTCTTT.

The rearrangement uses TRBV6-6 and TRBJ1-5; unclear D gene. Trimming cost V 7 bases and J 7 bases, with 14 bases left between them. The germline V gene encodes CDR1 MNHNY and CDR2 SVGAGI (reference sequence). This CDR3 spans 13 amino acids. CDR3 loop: CASTLIEYQPQHF. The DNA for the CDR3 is TGTGCCAGCACCTTAATCGAATACCAGCCCCAGCATTTT.

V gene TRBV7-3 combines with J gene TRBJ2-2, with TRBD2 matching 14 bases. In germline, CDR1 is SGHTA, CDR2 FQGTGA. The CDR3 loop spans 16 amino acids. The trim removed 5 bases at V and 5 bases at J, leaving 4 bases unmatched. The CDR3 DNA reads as TGTGCCAGCAGCCTCCGACTAGCGGGAGGGACCGGGGAGCTGTTTTTT. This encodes CASSLRLAGGTGELFF.

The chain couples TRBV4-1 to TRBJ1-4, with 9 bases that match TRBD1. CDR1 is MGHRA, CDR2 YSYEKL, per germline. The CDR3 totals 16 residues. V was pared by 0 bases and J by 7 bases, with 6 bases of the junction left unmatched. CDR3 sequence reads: CASSQDHGTGFEKLFF. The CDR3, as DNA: TGCGCCAGCAGCCAAGATCACGGGACAGGGTTTGAAAAACTGTTTTTT.

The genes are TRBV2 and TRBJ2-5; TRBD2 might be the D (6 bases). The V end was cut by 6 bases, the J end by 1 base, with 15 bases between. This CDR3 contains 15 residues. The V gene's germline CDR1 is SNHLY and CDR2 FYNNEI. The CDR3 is CASSEIGGIQETQYF. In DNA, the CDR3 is TGTGCCAGCAGCGAGATCGGGGGTATCCAAGAGACCCAGTACTTC. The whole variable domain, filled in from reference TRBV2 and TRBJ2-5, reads EPEVTQTPSHQVTQMGQEVILRCVPISNHLYFYWYRQILGQKVEFLVSFYNNEISEKSEIFDDQFSVERPDGSNFTLKIRSTKLEDSAMYFCASSEIGGIQETQYFGPGTRLLVL.